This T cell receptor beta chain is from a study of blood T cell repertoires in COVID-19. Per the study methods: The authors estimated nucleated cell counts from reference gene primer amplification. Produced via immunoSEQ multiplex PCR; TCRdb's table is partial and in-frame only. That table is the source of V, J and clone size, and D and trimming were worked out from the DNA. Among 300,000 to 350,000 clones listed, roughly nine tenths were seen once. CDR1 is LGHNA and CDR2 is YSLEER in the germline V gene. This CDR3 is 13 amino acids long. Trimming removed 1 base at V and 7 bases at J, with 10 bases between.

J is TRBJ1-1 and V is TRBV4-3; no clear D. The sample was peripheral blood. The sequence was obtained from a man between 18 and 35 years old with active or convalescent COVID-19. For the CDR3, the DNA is TGCGCCAGCAGCCAAGTTGGCGGGAGTGAAGCTTTCTTT. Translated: CASSQVGGSEAFF.